The 27 T cell receptor beta chains presented below share a single source sample, sequenced in a study of human versus mouse CDR3 diversity and MHC coevolution. Method: immunoSEQ multiplex PCR; TCRdb's copy keeps in-frame clones and lacks some. Of more than 60,000 clones listed, just under 95% were seen once; the top ten hold around 0.15%. The sample was naive CD4+ T cells from blood. Indicated subset: CD45RO-negative CD62L-positive naive CD4 T cells. These TCRs come from a person aged 25-75 years in good health.

This clone was observed once. The chain carries TRBV5-1 and TRBJ2-3, with 7 bases lining up with TRBD2. Unmatched junction bases numbered 9, after V lost 4 bases and J lost 1 base. This CDR3 region has 16 residues. Germline-derived CDR1 and CDR2 are SGHRS and YFSETQ. CDR3 nucleotides: TGCGCCAGCAGCCGCGACGGGGGGACTGGCACAGATACGCAGTATTTT. Its protein is CASSRDGGTGTDTQYF.

This clone appeared a few times. The chain joins TRBV28 to TRBJ1-3; TRBD1 agrees at 7 bases. Germline lookup yields CDR1 MDHEN and CDR2 SYDVKM. The CDR3 length is 17 residues. Trimming at V came to 5 bases and at J to 0 bases, leaving 10 bases not matched to a gene. CDR3 nucleotides: TGTGCCAGCAGTCCAGACAGGGATCCTGTCTCTGGAAACACCATATATTTT. This gives the protein CASSPDRDPVSGNTIYF.

V gene TRBV6-1 combines with J gene TRBJ1-5; TRBD1 might be the D (6 bases). The ends were cut back, 1 base at V and 5 bases at J, with 9 bases in the middle. From germline, CDR1 is MNHNS and CDR2 SASEGT. This CDR3 is 14 amino acids long. The CDR3 spells CASSEGQVYQPQHF. The CDR3 nucleotides read TGTGCCAGCAGTGAAGGACAGGTCTATCAGCCCCAGCATTTT.

This chain uses TRBV6-1 with TRBJ1-2, with 8 bases fitting TRBD1. Losses at the gene ends were 5 bases for V and 4 bases for J; bases not matched to a gene: 6. The CDR3 has 14 residues. Germline V gene sequence: CDR1 MNHNS, CDR2 SASEGT. CDR3 residues: CASSSRQGSYGYTF. In DNA form, the CDR3 reads TGTGCCAGCAGTTCCCGACAGGGGAGCTATGGCTACACCTTC.

V is TRBV11-1 and J is TRBJ2-7; TRBD1 is a possible D gene (5 bases). Germline CDR1 and CDR2: SGHAT and FQDESV (reference sequence). There are 17 residues in the CDR3. Trimming left V 1 base short and J 2 bases short, with 18 bases between. The CDR3 reads CASSLETRVQGAYEQYF. CDR3 DNA sequence: TGTGCCAGCAGCTTAGAAACCCGAGTGCAAGGGGCCTACGAGCAGTACTTC.

The genes are TRBV5-1 and TRBJ1-1, with TRBD1 identical over 9 bases. V shed 7 bases and J 1 base; nucleotides not matched to a gene: 11. The CDR3 has 16 amino acids. Germline CDR1 reads SGHRS; CDR2 reads YFSETQ. The DNA for the CDR3 is TGCGCCAGCGGTACAGGGGGCAGCCCGCCGAACACTGAAGCTTTCTTT. This codes for CASGTGGSPPNTEAFF.

V gene TRBV18 combines with J gene TRBJ1-1, with D perhaps matching TRBD1 (5 bases). CDR3 length: 15 amino acids. Trimming removed 3 bases at V and 4 bases at J, with 15 bases between. Germline values: CDR1 KGHSH, CDR2 LQKENI. The CDR3 is CASSPPIPGSTEAFF. DNA of the CDR3: TGTGCCAGCTCACCCCCCATTCCAGGGTCCACTGAAGCTTTCTTT.

This clone was observed a single time. V usage is TRBV5-1 and J usage is TRBJ1-6; possible D gene TRBD1, 5 bases. The V end lost 7 bases, the J end lost 14 bases, and 22 bases lay between the germline ends. CDR1 and CDR2 (germline): SGHRS, YFSETQ. CDR3 length: 14 residues. Here the CDR3 reads CASSSGEGIGALHF. The CDR3, as DNA: TGCGCCAGCTCCTCTGGGGAGGGGATCGGGGCCCTCCACTTT. The variable domain in full, with the rest retrieved from reference TRBV5-1 and TRBJ1-6, is KAGVTQTPRYLIKTRGQQVTLSCSPISGHRSVSWYQQTPGQGLQFLFEYFSETQRNKGNFPGRFSGRQFSNSRSEMNVSTLELGDSALYLCASSSGEGIGALHFGNGTRLTVT.

V is TRBV7-3 and J is TRBJ2-7, with D possibly TRBD2 on 5 matching bases. In germline, CDR1 is SGHTA, CDR2 FQGTGA. The V and J ends lost 2 bases and 5 bases respectively, with 16 bases between them. CDR3 length equals 15 residues. The DNA for the CDR3 is TGTGCCAGCAGCTTACGTCCTAGCTCTATCCACGAGCAGTACTTC. Protein: CASSLRPSSIHEQYF.

The chain is built from TRBV5-4 and TRBJ1-2; D is perhaps TRBD1 (5 bases). Deletions cut 3 bases from V and 4 bases from J, with 13 bases between. Per germline, CDR1 SGHNT and CDR2 YYREEE (reference sequence). The CDR3 is made up of 14 amino acids. CDR3 protein: CASSSTTGAYGYTF. As DNA, the CDR3 is TGTGCCAGCAGCTCGACAACAGGTGCCTATGGCTACACCTTC.

The J gene is TRBJ2-1, the V gene TRBV15; D not certain. The CDR3 runs 18 residues. Looked up from germline, CDR1 is LNHNV and CDR2 is YYDKDF (reference sequence). V was clipped by 0 bases and J by 1 base, with 16 bases between them. The CDR3 DNA is TGTGCCACCAGCAGAGATGCCTGGGCAGGCCTATCCTACAATGAGCAGTTCTTC. As protein: CATSRDAWAGLSYNEQFF.

The V gene is TRBV5-1, the J gene TRBJ2-6, with D possibly being TRBD1 (6 bases). The CDR3 has 17 amino acids. V was clipped by 6 bases and J by 0 bases, with 16 bases between them. The germline V gene has CDR1 SGHRS and CDR2 YFSETQ. CDR3 amino acids: CASTPRDTGSGANVLTF. The CDR3 nucleotides read TGCGCCAGCACGCCTCGGGACACTGGCTCTGGGGCCAACGTCCTGACTTTC.

In its sample, this clone was seen once. The genes are TRBV6-1 and TRBJ1-1; maybe TRBD1 (6 bases). The CDR3 consists of 12 residues. The germline V gene encodes CDR1 MNHNS and CDR2 SASEGT. Trimming cost V 5 bases and J 5 bases, with 9 bases left between them. The CDR3: CASSSGVTEAFF. In DNA form, the CDR3 reads TGTGCCAGCAGTTCAGGGGTGACTGAAGCTTTCTTT.

This rearrangement joins TRBV18 to TRBJ2-3; the D is unclear. Per germline, CDR1 KGHSH and CDR2 LQKENI. The V gene lost 4 bases and the J gene lost 2 bases, with 10 bases spanning the gap. The CDR3 is 14 residues long. CDR3 protein: CASSLLPDTDTQYF. The CDR3 bases are TGTGCCAGCTCACTTCTTCCAGACACAGATACGCAGTATTTT.

The V gene is TRBV6-1, the J gene TRBJ1-5, with D possibly TRBD1 on 5 matching bases. The CDR3 has 12 amino acids. Germline V gene lookup returns CDR1 MNHNS and CDR2 SASEGT. Between the trimmed V and J ends, which lost 3 bases and 5 bases, there was a span of 5 bases. The CDR3 spells CASSDRDQPQHF. CDR3 coding DNA: TGTGCCAGCAGTGACAGGGATCAGCCCCAGCATTTT.

The rearrangement links TRBV5-1 to TRBJ2-5; 8 bases line up with TRBD2. Germline loops: CDR1 SGHRS, CDR2 YFSETQ. The V gene end was trimmed by 2 bases and the J gene end by 1 base; junction bases not matched to a gene: 4. There are 15 residues in the CDR3. The CDR3 spells CASSFSGGGQETQYF. The CDR3 nucleotides read TGCGCCAGCAGCTTTTCGGGGGGGGGCCAAGAGACCCAGTACTTC.

The V call is TRBV30, the J call TRBJ1-2; D is unclear. Germline CDR1 reads GTSNPN; CDR2 reads SVGIG (reference sequence). Trimming took off 0 bases at V and 4 bases at J, with 9 bases between the two ends. The CDR3 has 13 amino acids. The DNA of the CDR3 is TGTGCCTGGAGTGTACGGGGAGTCTATGGCTACACCTTC. Protein: CAWSVRGVYGYTF.

This clone was observed once. The sample carries other DNA sequences with the same CDR3. The chain couples TRBV23-1 to TRBJ2-2; maybe TRBD2 (6 bases). TRBV23-1 is an ORF, and what it does is uncertain. The CDR3 is 14 residues long. Trimming cost V 3 bases and J 6 bases, with 11 bases left between them. The DNA of the CDR3 is TGCGCCAGCAGTCAGGCGGGGCCCCCCGGGGAGCTGTTTTTT. Protein: CASSQAGPPGELFF.

J is TRBJ2-7 and V is TRBV11-2, with a possible D match to TRBD2 (6 bases). The CDR3 has 18 residues. Germline assignment: CDR1 SGHAT and CDR2 FQNNGV. Trimming removed 1 base from V and 0 bases from J, with 19 bases in between. The CDR3: CASSLVVFRRGSSYEQYF. The CDR3, as DNA: TGTGCCAGCAGCTTAGTAGTGTTCAGGCGGGGCAGCTCCTACGAGCAGTACTTC.

The chain recombines TRBV6-5 with TRBJ2-3; D is unclear. There are 14 residues in the CDR3. CDR1 MNHEY and CDR2 SVGAGI come from the germline V gene. The ends were cut back, 5 bases at V and 0 bases at J, with 9 bases in the middle. CDR3 loop: CASSLGISTDTQYF. DNA for the CDR3: TGTGCCAGCAGTCTAGGAATAAGCACAGATACGCAGTATTTT.

The V gene is TRBV5-1, the J gene TRBJ2-1; the match to TRBD2 covers 8 bases. Germline assignment: CDR1 SGHRS and CDR2 YFSETQ. This CDR3 has 15 amino acids. V lost 4 bases, J lost 8 bases, and 11 bases stayed unmatched. The chain's CDR3 is CASSTTGTRFYEQFF. The CDR3 DNA reads as TGCGCCAGCAGCACCACCGGGACTAGGTTTTATGAGCAGTTCTTC.

In this sample, this clone turned up a few times. The chain links TRBV10-3 to TRBJ1-4; 7 nucleotides align to TRBD1. The length of the CDR3 is 13 residues. Germline V gene sequence: CDR1 ENHRY, CDR2 SYGVKD. The J segment lost 8 bases and the V segment lost 10 bases, leaving 10 bases of the junction unmatched. The CDR3 protein is CATVDRHGEKLFF. The DNA for the CDR3 is TGTGCCACCGTGGACAGGCACGGGGAAAAACTGTTTTTT.

This clone was detected once. The CDR3 sequence: CASSSDPKGGGTEAFF. DNA for the CDR3: TGTGCCAGCAGCTCCGACCCCAAAGGGGGCGGGACTGAAGCTTTCTTT. The chain links TRBV7-9 to TRBJ1-1, with TRBD1 matching 7 bases. Germline V gene data show CDR1 as SEHNR and CDR2 as FQNEAQ (reference sequence). This CDR3 has 16 amino acids. With 4 bases clipped from V and 5 bases from J, the junction kept 13 bases outside the gene matches.

The J gene is TRBJ2-5, the V gene TRBV14, with TRBD2 identical over 7 bases. CDR3 length: 14 amino acids. J was trimmed by 4 bases and V by 3 bases; bases with no gene match: 5. Germline CDR1 SGHDN, CDR2 FVKESK. CDR3 nucleotides: TGTGCCAGCAGCCAGTGGACTAGAAGAGAGACCCAGTACTTC. It specifies CASSQWTRRETQYF. Drawing the rest from reference TRBV14 and TRBJ2-5, the complete variable domain is EAGVTQFPSHSVIEKGQTVTLRCDPISGHDNLYWYRRVMGKEIKFLLHFVKESKQDESGMPNNRFLAERTGGTYSTLKVQPAELEDSGVYFCASSQWTRRETQYFGPGTRLLVL.

This chain links TRBV9 with TRBJ2-1, with 8 bases that match TRBD2. V was pared by 0 bases and J by 9 bases, with 8 bases of the junction left unmatched. This CDR3 has 15 amino acids. Germline V gene data show CDR1 as SGDLS and CDR2 as YYNGEE. The CDR3 loop reads CASSVASSGYSEQFF. In nucleotides, the CDR3 is TGTGCCAGCAGCGTAGCGTCTAGCGGGTATAGTGAGCAGTTCTTC.

There are a few counts of this clone. The CDR3 is CASSLATGGNGYTF. The DNA of the CDR3 is TGTGCCAGCAGCTTAGCAACAGGGGGGAATGGCTACACCTTC. This sequence joins TRBV7-9 and TRBJ1-2; 8 bases agree with TRBD1. Germline V gene sequence: CDR1 SEHNR, CDR2 FQNEAQ (reference sequence). The CDR3 length is 14 residues. Trimming cost V 0 bases and J 6 bases; bases outside gene matches: 3.

This chain connects TRBV14 to TRBJ2-2; the match to TRBD1 covers 7 bases. Looked up from germline, CDR1 is SGHDN and CDR2 is FVKESK. V was pared by 4 bases and J by 4 bases, with 3 bases of the junction left unmatched. This CDR3 comprises 14 residues. In DNA form, the CDR3 reads TGTGCCAGCAGCCCCCGACAGGGCACCGGGGAGCTGTTTTTT. Amino acids: CASSPRQGTGELFF.